This TCR beta chain came from a study of naive and memory T cell subsets. Both TRBC1 and TRBC2 were covered by a beta constant-region primer of two equimolar oligonucleotides. Nested alpha and beta constant-region primers with the SP2 primer drove four PCR rounds on ligated cDNA. A 12-nucleotide UMI and the SP2 primer were added to the cDNA 3' end by oligonucleotide ligation. TCRdb re-called the UMI-ligation and nested PCR reads with MiXCR, one entry per CDR3 protein. The repertoire consists of over 100,000 distinct CDR3 sequences, with roughly 36% occurring once and the leading ten covering around 0.92%. The CDR3 covers 17 residues. Germline-derived CDR1 and CDR2 are SQVTM and ANQGSEA.

The receptor's source is a human donor in good health. This rearrangement joins TRBV29-1 to TRBJ2-1; 11 nucleotides agree with TRBD2. The sequencing sample was made of central memory CD4+ T cells from blood. CDR3: CSSVGVSGRGFRGEQFF. Written as DNA, the CDR3 is TGCAGTAGCGTTGGAGTTAGCGGGAGGGGGTTTAGAGGTGAGCAGTTCTTC.